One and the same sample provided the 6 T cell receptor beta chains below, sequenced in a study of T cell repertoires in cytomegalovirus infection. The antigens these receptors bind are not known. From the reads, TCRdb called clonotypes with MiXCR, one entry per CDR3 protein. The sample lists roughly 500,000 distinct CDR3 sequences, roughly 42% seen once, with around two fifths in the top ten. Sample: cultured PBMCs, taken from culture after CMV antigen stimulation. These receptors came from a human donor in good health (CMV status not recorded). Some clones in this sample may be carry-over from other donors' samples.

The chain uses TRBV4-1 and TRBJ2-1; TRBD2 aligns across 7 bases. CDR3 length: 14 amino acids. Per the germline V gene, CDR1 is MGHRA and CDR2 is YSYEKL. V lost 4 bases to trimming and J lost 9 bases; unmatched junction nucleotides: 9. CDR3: CASSPLRLAAEQFF. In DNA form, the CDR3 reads TGCGCCAGCAGCCCCCTCCGACTAGCAGCTGAGCAGTTCTTC.

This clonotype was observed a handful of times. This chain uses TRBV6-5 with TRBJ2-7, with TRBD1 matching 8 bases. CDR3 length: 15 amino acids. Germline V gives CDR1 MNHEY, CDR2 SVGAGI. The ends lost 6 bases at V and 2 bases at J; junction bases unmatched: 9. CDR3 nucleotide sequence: TGTGCCAGCAGGATCCGGACAGGGAATCCCTACGAGCAGTACTTC. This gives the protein CASRIRTGNPYEQYF.

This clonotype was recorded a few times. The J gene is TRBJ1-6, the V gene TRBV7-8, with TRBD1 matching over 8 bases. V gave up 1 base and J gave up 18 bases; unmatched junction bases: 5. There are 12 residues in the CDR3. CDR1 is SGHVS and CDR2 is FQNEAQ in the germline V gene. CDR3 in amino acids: CASSLGGQEPHF. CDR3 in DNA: TGTGCCAGCAGCTTAGGGGGACAGGAGCCCCACTTT.

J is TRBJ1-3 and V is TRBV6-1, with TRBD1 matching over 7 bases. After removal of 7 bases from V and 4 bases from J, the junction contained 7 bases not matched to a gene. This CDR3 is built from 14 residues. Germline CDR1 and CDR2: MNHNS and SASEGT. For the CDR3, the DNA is TGTGCCAGCAACTCACAGGGGACGGGAAACACCATATATTTT. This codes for CASNSQGTGNTIYF.

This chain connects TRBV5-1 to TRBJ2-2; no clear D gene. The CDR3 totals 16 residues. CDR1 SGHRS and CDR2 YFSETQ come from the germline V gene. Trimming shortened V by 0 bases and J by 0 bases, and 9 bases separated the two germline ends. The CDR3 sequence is CASSLVWAANTGELFF. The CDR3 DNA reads TGCGCCAGCAGCTTGGTGTGGGCGGCGAACACCGGGGAGCTGTTTTTT.

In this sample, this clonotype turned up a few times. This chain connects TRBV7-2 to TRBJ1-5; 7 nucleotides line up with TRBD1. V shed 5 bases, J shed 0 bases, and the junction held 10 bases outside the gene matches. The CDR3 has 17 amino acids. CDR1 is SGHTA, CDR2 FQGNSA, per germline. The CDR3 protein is CASSLRTGAYSNQPQHF. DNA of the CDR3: TGTGCCAGCAGCCTAAGGACAGGAGCATATAGCAATCAGCCCCAGCATTTT. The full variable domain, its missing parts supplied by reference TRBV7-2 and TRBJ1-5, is GAGVSQSPSNKVTEKGKDVELRCDPISGHTALYWYRQSLGQGLEFLIYFQGNSAPDKSGLPSDRFSAERTGGSVSTLTIQRTQQEDSAVYLCASSLRTGAYSNQPQHFGDGTRLSIL.